This T cell receptor beta chain was obtained from a study of glioma-infiltrating T cells. Study outcomes and limitations: CDR3 overlap between tissue and blood was very small.

The iRepertoire nested amplicon-rescue multiplex PCR amplified TCR alpha and beta CDR3s from RNA. Using its own MiXCR run on the multiplex PCR reads, TCRdb lists one record per CDR3 protein. The sample holds roughly 200,000 distinct CDR3 sequences; 32% are singletons and the top ten take 20% to 25%. Details on this clonotype: Its matching antigen is unknown. A much bigger clone sits one base away, suggesting this may be a read error.

The clonotype comes from a human donor with low-grade glioma or glioblastoma, undergoing nonglioma brain surgery, or in good health (not recorded which). Specimen: glioma tissue, nonneoplastic brain tissue, or PBMCs (not recorded which).

The CDR3 loop is CAIRSTWLETQYF. The CDR3, as DNA: TGTGCCATCAGGTCGACATGGTTGGAGACCCAGTACTTC. The genes are TRBV10-3 and TRBJ2-5, with D unclear. The CDR3 loop spans 13 amino acids. The V gene lost 6 bases and the J gene lost 5 bases, with 13 bases spanning the gap. Germline values: CDR1 ENHRY, CDR2 SYGVKD.